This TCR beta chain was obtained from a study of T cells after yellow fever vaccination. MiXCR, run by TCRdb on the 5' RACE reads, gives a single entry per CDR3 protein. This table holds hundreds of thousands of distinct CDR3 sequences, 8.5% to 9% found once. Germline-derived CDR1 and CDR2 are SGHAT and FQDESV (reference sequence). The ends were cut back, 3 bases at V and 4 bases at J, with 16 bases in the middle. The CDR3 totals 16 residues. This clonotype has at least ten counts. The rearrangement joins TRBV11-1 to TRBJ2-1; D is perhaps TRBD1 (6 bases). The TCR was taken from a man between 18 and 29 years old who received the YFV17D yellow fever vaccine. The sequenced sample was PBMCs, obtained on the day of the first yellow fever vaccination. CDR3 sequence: CASSFPGVIQYNEQFF. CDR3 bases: TGTGCCAGCAGCTTCCCAGGGGTTATTCAGTACAATGAGCAGTTCTTC. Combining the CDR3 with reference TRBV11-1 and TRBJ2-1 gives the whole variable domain EAEVAQSPRYKITEKSQAVAFWCDPISGHATLYWYRQILGQGPELLVQFQDESVVDDSQLPKDRFSAERLKGVDSTLKIQPAELGDSAMYLCASSFPGVIQYNEQFFGPGTRLTVL.